The next 11 T cell receptor beta chains were all read from a single sample in a study of CD8 T cells in ankylosing spondylitis. TCRdb used MiXCR to reprocess the 5' RACE reads, holding one entry per CDR3 protein. The sample consists of 50,000 to 60,000 distinct CDR3 sequences, 6.5% to 9% of them appearing once. Sequencing used blood, either unsorted or a sorted T cell fraction (not recorded which). These receptors were collected from a female donor with ankylosing spondylitis or in good health (not recorded which).

This clonotype was seen repeatedly, ten times or more. J is TRBJ2-3 and V is TRBV5-1, with D possibly matching TRBD1 (5 bases). V dropped 4 bases and J dropped 0 bases, with 6 bases sitting between them. The CDR3 loop spans 13 amino acids. Germline lookup yields CDR1 SGHRS and CDR2 YFSETQ. CDR3 residues: CASSPGSTDTQYF. The CDR3, as DNA: TGCGCCAGCAGCCCAGGGAGCACAGATACGCAGTATTTT.

This clonotype was counted ten times or more. The chain links TRBV20-1 to TRBJ2-3; 10 bases map to TRBD2. This CDR3 is built from 15 residues. V lost 6 bases, J lost 1 base, and 7 bases stayed unmatched. Germline CDR1 is DFQATT and CDR2 is SNEGSKA (reference sequence). The DNA for the CDR3 is TGCAGTGCCAGACATCTAGCGGGGGGCACAGATACGCAGTATTTT. Residues: CSARHLAGGTDTQYF.

This clonotype was recorded at least ten times. This chain links TRBV3-1 with TRBJ2-7; D may correspond to TRBD1 or TRBD2 (5 bases each). The CDR3 consists of 17 residues. Trimming left V 0 bases short and J 2 bases short, with 17 bases between. CDR1 and CDR2 (germline): LGHDT, YNNKEL (reference sequence). The CDR3 sequence: CASSQDYWTWGTYEQYF. The CDR3 DNA reads TGTGCCAGCAGCCAAGATTATTGGACTTGGGGGACCTACGAGCAGTACTTC.

The chain carries TRBV7-2 and TRBJ1-2; D remains unclear. In germline, CDR1 is SGHTA, CDR2 FQGNSA. Trimming pared 4 bases from V and 5 bases from J, leaving 8 bases between. The CDR3 runs to 12 residues. The DNA of the CDR3 is TGTGCCAGCAGCTACGAGACTTATGGCTACACCTTC. This sequence encodes CASSYETYGYTF.

The J gene is TRBJ1-2, the V gene TRBV2; the D is unclear. The CDR3 spans 12 residues. Germline-derived CDR1 and CDR2 are SNHLY and FYNNEI. V gave up 9 bases and J gave up 10 bases, with 18 bases separating them. CDR3 sequence (DNA): TGTGCCAGTGACGACGACCCTAAGATCTACACCTTC. Amino acids: CASDDDPKIYTF.

This clonotype was detected ten times or more. The chain uses TRBV5-1 and TRBJ2-1; 8 nucleotides align to TRBD2. The trim removed 7 bases at V and 6 bases at J, leaving 9 bases unmatched. The CDR3 covers 14 residues. Germline V CDR1 and CDR2: SGHRS, YFSETQ. The CDR3 DNA reads as TGCGCCAGCCACACGGGGGGGGGTTTCAATGAGCAGTTCTTC. This encodes CASHTGGGFNEQFF.

This clonotype was counted many times. The chain carries TRBV5-1 and TRBJ1-4; D possibly corresponds to TRBD1 (6 bases). Trimming stripped 5 bases from V and 8 bases from J, with 16 bases between. This CDR3 contains 14 residues. CDR1 and CDR2 (germline): SGHRS, YFSETQ. Here the CDR3 reads CASRAGAAGEKLFF. CDR3 DNA sequence: TGCGCCAGCAGGGCAGGGGCGGCCGGAGAAAAACTGTTTTTT.

This clonotype was picked up many times. This rearrangement joins TRBV4-2 to TRBJ1-2; 9 nucleotides align to TRBD1. CDR1 and CDR2 from the germline V gene are LGHNA and YNFKEQ. The V gene end was trimmed by 1 base and the J gene end by 5 bases; junction bases not matched to a gene: 5. This CDR3 region has 15 residues. CDR3 DNA sequence: TGTGCCAGCAGCCAAGGGGACAGGGTTAATTATGGCTACACCTTC. Protein: CASSQGDRVNYGYTF.

This clonotype was counted at least ten times. The chain uses TRBV2 and TRBJ1-1; 12 nucleotides align to TRBD1. Germline values: CDR1 SNHLY, CDR2 FYNNEI. Losses at the gene ends were 6 bases for V and 11 bases for J; bases not matched to a gene: 10. The CDR3 length is 14 residues. The CDR3 nucleotides are TGTGCCAGCAGCCCACCGGGACAGGGGGCGGGGGCTTTCTTT. Its translation is CASSPPGQGAGAFF. Full variable domain (outside the CDR3, taken from reference TRBV2 and TRBJ1-1): EPEVTQTPSHQVTQMGQEVILRCVPISNHLYFYWYRQILGQKVEFLVSFYNNEISEKSEIFDDQFSVERPDGSNFTLKIRSTKLEDSAMYFCASSPPGQGAGAFFGQGTRLTVV.

This clonotype has at least ten counts. This sequence joins TRBV20-1 and TRBJ2-7; D might be TRBD1 or TRBD2, each matching 5 bases. CDR3 length: 13 residues. Between the trimmed V and J ends, which lost 3 bases and 2 bases, there was a span of 11 bases. Germline assignment: CDR1 DFQATT and CDR2 SNEGSKA (reference sequence). The CDR3 coding sequence is TGCAGTGCTAGTGGGACGTCAACCTACGAGCAGTACGTC. Amino acids: CSASGTSTYEQYV.

This clonotype was seen repeatedly, ten times or more. This sequence joins TRBV6-1 and TRBJ2-3; 8 bases are shared with TRBD2. The CDR3 totals 19 residues. Germline CDR1 reads MNHNS; CDR2 reads SASEGT. J gave up 2 bases and V 5 bases, and 18 bases lay outside the gene matches. The CDR3: CASSHTGVIAGGHTDTQYF. CDR3 nucleotides: TGTGCCAGCAGTCATACGGGGGTTATTGCGGGGGGACACACAGATACGCAGTATTTT.